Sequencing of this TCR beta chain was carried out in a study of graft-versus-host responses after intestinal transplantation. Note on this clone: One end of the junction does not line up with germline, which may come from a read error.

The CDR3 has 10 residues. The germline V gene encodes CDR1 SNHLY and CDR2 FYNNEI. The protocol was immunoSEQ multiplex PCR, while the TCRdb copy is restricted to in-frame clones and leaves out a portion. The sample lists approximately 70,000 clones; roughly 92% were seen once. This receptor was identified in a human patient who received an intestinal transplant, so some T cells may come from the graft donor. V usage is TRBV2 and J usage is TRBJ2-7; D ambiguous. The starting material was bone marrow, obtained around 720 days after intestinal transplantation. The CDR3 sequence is CASSDGLVHF. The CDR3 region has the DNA TGTGCCAGCAGTGATGGTCTCGTCCACTTC.